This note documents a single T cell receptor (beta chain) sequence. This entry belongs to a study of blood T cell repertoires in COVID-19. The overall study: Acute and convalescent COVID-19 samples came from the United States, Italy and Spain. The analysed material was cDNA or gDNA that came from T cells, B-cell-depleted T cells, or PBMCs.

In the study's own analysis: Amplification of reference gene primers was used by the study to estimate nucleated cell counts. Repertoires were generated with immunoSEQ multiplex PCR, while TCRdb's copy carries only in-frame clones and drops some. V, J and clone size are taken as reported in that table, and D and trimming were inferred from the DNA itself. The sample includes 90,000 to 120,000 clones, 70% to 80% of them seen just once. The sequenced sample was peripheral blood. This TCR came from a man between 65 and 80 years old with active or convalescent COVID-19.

The CDR3, as DNA: TGTGCCAGCAGGACCGGGATTCAACCCTACGAGCAGTACTTC. It specifies CASRTGIQPYEQYF. The rearrangement links TRBV6-5 to TRBJ2-7; tentatively, D is TRBD2 (5 bases). V lost 6 bases, J lost 2 bases, and 14 bases lay in between. Germline-derived CDR1 and CDR2 are MNHEY and SVGAGI. The CDR3 extends over 14 amino acids.